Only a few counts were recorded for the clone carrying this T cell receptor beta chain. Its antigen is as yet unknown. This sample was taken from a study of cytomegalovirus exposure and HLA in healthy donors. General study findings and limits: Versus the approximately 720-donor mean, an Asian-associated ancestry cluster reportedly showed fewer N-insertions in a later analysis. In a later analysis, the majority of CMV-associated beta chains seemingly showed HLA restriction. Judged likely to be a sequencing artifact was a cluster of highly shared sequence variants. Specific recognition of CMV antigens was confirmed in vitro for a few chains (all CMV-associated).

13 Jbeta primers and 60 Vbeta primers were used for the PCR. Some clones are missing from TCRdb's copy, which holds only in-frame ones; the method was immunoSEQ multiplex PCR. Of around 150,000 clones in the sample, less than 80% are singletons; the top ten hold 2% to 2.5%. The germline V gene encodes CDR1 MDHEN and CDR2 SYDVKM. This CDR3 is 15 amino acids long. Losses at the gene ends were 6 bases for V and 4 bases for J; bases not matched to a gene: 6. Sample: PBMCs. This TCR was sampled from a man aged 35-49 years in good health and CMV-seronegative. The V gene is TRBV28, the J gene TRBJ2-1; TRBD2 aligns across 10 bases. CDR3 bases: TGTGCCAGCAGAGAAGCGGGAGGGGGTTACAATGAGCAGTTCTTC. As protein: CASREAGGGYNEQFF.